These 7 T cell receptor beta chains were all obtained from the same sample, sequenced in a study of CD8 T cells in Susac syndrome. An input of 0.5 to 1 ug of RNA was subjected to reverse transcription using random hexamers. A single record per CDR3 protein comes from TCRdb applying MiXCR to the immunoSEQ multiplex PCR reads. The sample carries around 130,000 distinct CDR3 sequences, 90% to 95% recorded once. Sequenced input: CD4+ T cells from PBMCs. The source is a human donor in good health.

V usage is TRBV28 and J usage is TRBJ2-7; no clear D. V gave up 4 bases and J gave up 1 base, with 11 bases separating them. The CDR3 is 14 residues long. Germline V CDR1 and CDR2: MDHEN, SYDVKM. DNA of the CDR3: TGTGCCAGCAGTTCCGTCGGCCGTTCCTACGAGCAGTACTTC. This sequence encodes CASSSVGRSYEQYF.

This chain connects TRBV7-9 to TRBJ1-1; TRBD1 matches 8 bases. Germline values: CDR1 SEHNR, CDR2 FQNEAQ (reference sequence). Trimming at V came to 6 bases and at J to 0 bases, leaving 6 bases not matched to a gene. This CDR3 has 15 amino acids. The CDR3 loop is CASSRQGSMNTEAFF. The CDR3 bases are TGTGCCAGCAGTCGACAGGGGTCCATGAACACTGAAGCTTTCTTT.

This chain joins TRBV6-5 and TRBJ2-6; no clear D. Germline V gene data show CDR1 as MNHEY and CDR2 as SVGAGI. V was clipped by 2 bases and J by 0 bases, with 8 bases between them. The CDR3 is made up of 16 amino acids. Written as DNA, the CDR3 is TGTGCCAGCAGTTACCTGATCCTCTCTGGGGCCAACGTCCTGACTTTC. This gives the protein CASSYLILSGANVLTF.

A single count supports this clonotype. The chain recombines TRBV24-1 with TRBJ2-3, with no clear D. Germline V gene data show CDR1 as KGHDR and CDR2 as SFDVKD. The CDR3 extends over 14 amino acids. V gave up 9 bases and J gave up 7 bases, with 19 bases separating them. CDR3 DNA sequence: TGTGCCACCTCCCCCACTAACCAGCTAAATACGCAGTATTTT. It codes for CATSPTNQLNTQYF.

The chain couples TRBV25-1 to TRBJ2-5; 10 nucleotides align to TRBD1. Trimming took 2 bases from V and 5 from J; bases not matched to a gene: 8. The germline V gene encodes CDR1 MGHDK and CDR2 SYGVNS. The CDR3 runs 16 residues. In nucleotides, the CDR3 is TGTGCCAGCAGTGAAACTGACAGGGGGCCCCAGGAGACCCAGTACTTC. Protein product: CASSETDRGPQETQYF.

This chain links TRBV6-5 with TRBJ1-5; tentatively, D is TRBD1 (6 bases). From germline, CDR1 is MNHEY and CDR2 SVGAGI. The CDR3 has 14 residues. Trimming left V 6 bases short and J 2 bases short, with 11 bases between. For the CDR3, the DNA is TGTGCCAGCAGGCAGGGGTCGGGCAATCAGCCCCAGCATTTT. The encoded protein is CASRQGSGNQPQHF.

The genes are TRBV5-1 and TRBJ2-2, with 10 bases matching TRBD2. Germline V gene data show CDR1 as SGHRS and CDR2 as YFSETQ. The CDR3 spans 16 residues. J was trimmed by 0 bases and V by 4 bases; bases with no gene match: 3. CDR3 bases: TGCGCCAGCAGCATAGCGGGAGGAACGAACACCGGGGAGCTGTTTTTT. Translation: CASSIAGGTNTGELFF.